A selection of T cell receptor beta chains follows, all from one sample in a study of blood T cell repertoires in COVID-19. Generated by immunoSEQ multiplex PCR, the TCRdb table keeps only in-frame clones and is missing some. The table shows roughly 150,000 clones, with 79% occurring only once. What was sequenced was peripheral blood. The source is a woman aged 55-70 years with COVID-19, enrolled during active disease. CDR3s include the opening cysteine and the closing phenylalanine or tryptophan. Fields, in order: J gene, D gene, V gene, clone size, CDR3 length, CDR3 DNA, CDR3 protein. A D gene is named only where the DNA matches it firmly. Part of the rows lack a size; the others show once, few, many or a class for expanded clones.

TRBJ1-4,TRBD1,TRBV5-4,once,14,TGTGCCAGCAGCCGGACAGGGGGCGATGAAAAACTGTTTTTT,CASSRTGGDEKLFF
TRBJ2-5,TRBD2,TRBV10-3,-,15,TGTGCCACAGGGACTAGCGGGATTGGGGGAGAGACCCAGTACTTC,CATGTSGIGGETQYF
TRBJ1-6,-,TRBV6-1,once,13,TGTGCCAGCAGTGAGGGACTGGCTTCACCCCTCCACTTT,CASSEGLASPLHF
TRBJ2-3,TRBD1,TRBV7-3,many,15,TGTGCCAGCAGCTCCGGACAGGGTAGCACAGATACGCAGTATTTT,CASSSGQGSTDTQYF
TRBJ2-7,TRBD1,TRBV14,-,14,TGTGCCAGCAGCCAAAGGGGGCCCCACTACGAGCAGTACTTC,CASSQRGPHYEQYF
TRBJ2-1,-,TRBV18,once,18,TGTGCCAGCTCACCACCCGGCCGGGGAGTAGCTGTTTACAATGAGCAGTTCTTC,CASSPPGRGVAVYNEQFF
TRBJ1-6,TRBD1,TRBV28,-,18,TGTGCCAGCACCTCACGGGACAGGGTGGCGGCCCGCAATTCACCCCTCCACTTT,CASTSRDRVAARNSPLHF
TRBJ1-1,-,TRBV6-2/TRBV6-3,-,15,TGTGCCAGCAGTTACTCGGCACAGAGGAACACTGAAGCTTTCTTT,CASSYSAQRNTEAFF
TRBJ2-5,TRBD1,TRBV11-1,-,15,TGTGCCAGCAGCAAGGACAGGGTGGGGCGAGAGACCCAGTACTTC,CASSKDRVGRETQYF
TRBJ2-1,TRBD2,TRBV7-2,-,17,TGTGCCAGCAGCCCGCTGGTGGTAGCGGGGGCCCAAAATGAGCAGTTCTTC,CASSPLVVAGAQNEQFF
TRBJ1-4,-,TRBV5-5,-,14,TGTGCCAGCACCGGGATCGAGACTAATGAAAAACTGTTTTTT,CASTGIETNEKLFF
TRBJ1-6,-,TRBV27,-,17,TGTGCCAGCAGTAAAGGGGCGCAAAACTCCTATAATTCACCCCTCCACTTT,CASSKGAQNSYNSPLHF
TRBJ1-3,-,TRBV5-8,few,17,TGTGCCAGCAGCTGGAACCGGACGGGGGAGGTGGGAAACACCATATATTTT,CASSWNRTGEVGNTIYF
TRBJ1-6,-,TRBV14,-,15,TGTGCCAGCAGCCAAAGGAGTCTGATCAATTCACCCCTCCACTTT,CASSQRSLINSPLHF
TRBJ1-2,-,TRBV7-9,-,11,TGTGCCAGCAGCCCCTCCGAGGGATACACCTTC,CASSPSEGYTF
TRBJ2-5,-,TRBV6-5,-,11,TGTGCCAGCAGTTCCCGCGGGACCCAGTACTTC,CASSSRGTQYF